The 11 T cell receptor beta chains below all came from one sample that was sequenced in a study of shared clonotypes between healthy human individuals. Produced via immunoSEQ multiplex PCR; TCRdb's table is partial and in-frame only. The sample has over a million clones, over 95% seen once; the top ten hold about 1%. Sequencing input: naive CD4+ T cells sorted from blood. Stated subset: CD45RA+ positively selected. The receptors were sampled from a man younger than 40 in good health.

The genes are TRBV19 and TRBJ1-2, with TRBD1 matching 7 bases. The CDR3 has 15 amino acids. CDR1 is LNHDA and CDR2 is SQIVND in the germline V gene (reference sequence). V shed 7 bases, J shed 6 bases, and the junction held 14 bases outside the gene matches. The CDR3 region has the DNA TGTGCCAGTACCAAAAACCGGGACAGCAGCCATGGCTACACCTTC. Protein: CASTKNRDSSHGYTF.

This rearrangement joins TRBV18 to TRBJ1-5, with D maybe TRBD1 (6 bases). Trimming took 3 bases from V and 6 from J, leaving 18 bases between them. This CDR3 is built from 16 residues. The germline V gene encodes CDR1 KGHSH and CDR2 LQKENI. CDR3 region: CASSPERTGGPQPQHF. The DNA for the CDR3 is TGTGCCAGCTCACCCGAAAGGACGGGGGGCCCTCAGCCCCAGCATTTT.

CDR3 DNA sequence: TGTGCCAGCAGTACAAACAGGGCTGGCTACACCTTC. As protein: CASSTNRAGYTF. The genes are TRBV28 and TRBJ1-2; weak D call: TRBD1 (6 bases). Trimming shortened V by 5 bases and J by 7 bases, and 11 bases separated the two germline ends. The germline V gene encodes CDR1 MDHEN and CDR2 SYDVKM. CDR3 length: 12 amino acids.

The rearrangement uses TRBV5-3 and TRBJ1-2; TRBD1 is a possible D gene (5 bases). TRBV5-3 is an ORF, with its function uncertain. This CDR3 contains 11 residues. Deletions cut 5 bases from V and 7 bases from J, with 9 bases between. CDR3 nucleotide sequence: TGTGCCAGAAGTCCCGGGGGTGGCTACACCTTC. It translates to CARSPGGGYTF.

V is TRBV2 and J is TRBJ1-5; 8 bases fit TRBD1. With 8 bases clipped from V and 4 bases from J, the junction kept 10 bases outside the gene matches. Germline V gene data show CDR1 as SNHLY and CDR2 as FYNNEI. The CDR3 is 15 amino acids. This CDR3 reads CASGKLTGGNQPQHF. CDR3 nucleotide sequence: TGTGCCAGCGGCAAACTAACAGGGGGGAATCAGCCCCAGCATTTT.

The chain employs TRBV6-5 and TRBJ2-3; no definite D call. Germline assignment: CDR1 MNHEY and CDR2 SVGAGI. Deletions cut 4 bases from V and 4 bases from J, with 9 bases between. The CDR3 totals 13 residues. The CDR3 DNA reads as TGTGCCAGCAGTTCGGTGAAGGCAGATACGCAGTATTTT. Translation gives CASSSVKADTQYF.

The rearrangement uses TRBV6-1 and TRBJ1-5; 7 bases map to TRBD1. The CDR3 covers 15 residues. Germline assignment: CDR1 MNHNS and CDR2 SASEGT. With 2 bases clipped from V and 3 bases from J, the junction kept 4 bases outside the gene matches. The DNA of the CDR3 is TGTGCCAGCAGTGAAAGGGGGCTGGCCAATCAGCCCCAGCATTTT. It yields the protein CASSERGLANQPQHF.

The rearrangement joins TRBV10-3 to TRBJ2-3; D might be TRBD1 (6 bases). The V gene's germline CDR1 is ENHRY and CDR2 SYGVKD. The CDR3 loop spans 13 amino acids. V lost 6 bases and J 1 base, leaving 8 bases between the germline ends. CDR3 nucleotides: TGTGCCATCAGGGGGGCCCGCACAGATACGCAGTATTTT. Amino acid sequence: CAIRGARTDTQYF.

This rearrangement joins TRBV2 to TRBJ2-7, with TRBD1 matching 9 bases. The CDR3 totals 14 residues. CDR1 is SNHLY, CDR2 FYNNEI, per germline. J lost 5 bases, V lost 3 bases, and 5 bases had no gene match. The CDR3 DNA reads as TGTGCCAGCAGTGAGGACAGGGGCCCCCACGAGCAGTACTTC. Protein: CASSEDRGPHEQYF.

The genes are TRBV5-1 and TRBJ2-6; D is possibly TRBD1 (5 bases). V was cut by 0 bases and J by 6 bases, with 10 bases left in between. The CDR3 is made up of 15 amino acids. The germline V gene encodes CDR1 SGHRS and CDR2 YFSETQ. Written as DNA, the CDR3 is TGCGCCAGCAGCTTGGAGGCAGGGAAGGCCAACGTCCTGACTTTC. Residues: CASSLEAGKANVLTF.

This clone was counted once. The rearrangement joins TRBV7-6 to TRBJ2-3; TRBD1 might be the D (7 bases). In germline, CDR1 is SGHVS, CDR2 FNYEAQ. The V and J ends lost 7 bases and 3 bases respectively, with 17 bases between them. The CDR3 is made up of 15 amino acids. The CDR3 nucleotides are TGTGCCAGCACCCTGGGGGGCAGGGGGACAGATACGCAGTATTTT. It specifies CASTLGGRGTDTQYF.